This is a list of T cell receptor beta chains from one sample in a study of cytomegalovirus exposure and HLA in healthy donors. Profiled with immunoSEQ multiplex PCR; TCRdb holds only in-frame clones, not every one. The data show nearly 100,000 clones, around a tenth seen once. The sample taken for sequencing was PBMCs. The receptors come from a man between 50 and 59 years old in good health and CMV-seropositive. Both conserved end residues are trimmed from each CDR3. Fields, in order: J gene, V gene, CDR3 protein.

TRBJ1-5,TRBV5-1,ASSYGDSGEPQH
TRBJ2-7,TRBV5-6,ASSLISGRAKGEQY
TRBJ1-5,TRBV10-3,AISASTTTNSNQPQH
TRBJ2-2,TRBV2,ASSGQVKAGELF
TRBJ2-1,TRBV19,ASSIDPLAEYNEQF
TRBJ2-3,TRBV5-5,ASSPQGALSTDTQY
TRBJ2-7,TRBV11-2,ASSLDTGHYEQY
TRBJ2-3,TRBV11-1,ASSLNPGYQQY
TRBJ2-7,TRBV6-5,ASTTGFSYEQY
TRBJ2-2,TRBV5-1,ASSLLAGTGELF
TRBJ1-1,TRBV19,ASSRTGARTEAF
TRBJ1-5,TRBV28,ASNGGLGNQPQH
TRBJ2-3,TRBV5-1,ASSLVAREPRTDTQY
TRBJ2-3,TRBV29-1,SVTPSGRSADTQY
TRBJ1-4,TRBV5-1,ASSMTGGREKLF
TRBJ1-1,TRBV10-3,AARGGQGTEAF
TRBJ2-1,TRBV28,ASSLEGVTDEQF
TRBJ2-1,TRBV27,ASSFPTGTYNEQF
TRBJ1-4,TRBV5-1,ASSSTGGREEKLF
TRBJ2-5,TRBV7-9,ASSDGQGAETQY
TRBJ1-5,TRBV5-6,ASSLARGQIYSNQPQH
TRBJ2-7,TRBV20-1,SARNLERIH
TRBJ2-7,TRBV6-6,ASSPGTSGTYEQY
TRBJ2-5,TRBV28,ASSPASEPQY